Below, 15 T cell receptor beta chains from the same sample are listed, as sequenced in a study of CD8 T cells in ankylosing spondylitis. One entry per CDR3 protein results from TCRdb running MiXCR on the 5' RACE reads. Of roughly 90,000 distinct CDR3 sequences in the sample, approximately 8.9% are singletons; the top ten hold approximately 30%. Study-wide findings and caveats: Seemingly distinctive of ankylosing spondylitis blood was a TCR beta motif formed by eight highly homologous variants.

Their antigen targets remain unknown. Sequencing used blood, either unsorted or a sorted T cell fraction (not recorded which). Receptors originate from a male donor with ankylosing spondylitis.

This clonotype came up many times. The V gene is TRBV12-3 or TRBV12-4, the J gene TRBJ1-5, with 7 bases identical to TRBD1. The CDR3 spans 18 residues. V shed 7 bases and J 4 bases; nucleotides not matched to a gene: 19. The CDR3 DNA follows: TGTGCCAGCACCCTCTACACAATCGGGGGACAGAAAAATCAGCCCCAGCATTTT. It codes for CASTLYTIGGQKNQPQHF.

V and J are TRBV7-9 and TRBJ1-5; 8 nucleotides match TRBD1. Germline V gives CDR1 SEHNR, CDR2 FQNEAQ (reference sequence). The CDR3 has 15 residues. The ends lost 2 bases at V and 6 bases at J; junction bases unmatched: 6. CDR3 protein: CASSLTGGAGQPQHF. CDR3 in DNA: TGTGCCAGCAGCTTAACAGGGGGAGCGGGTCAGCCCCAGCATTTT.

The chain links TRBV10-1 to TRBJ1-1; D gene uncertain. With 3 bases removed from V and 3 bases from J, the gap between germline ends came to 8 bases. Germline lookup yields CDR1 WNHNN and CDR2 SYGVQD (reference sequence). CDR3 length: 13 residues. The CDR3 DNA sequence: TGCGCCAGCAGTGATTGGGGTGACACTGAAGCTTTCTTT. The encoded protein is CASSDWGDTEAFF.

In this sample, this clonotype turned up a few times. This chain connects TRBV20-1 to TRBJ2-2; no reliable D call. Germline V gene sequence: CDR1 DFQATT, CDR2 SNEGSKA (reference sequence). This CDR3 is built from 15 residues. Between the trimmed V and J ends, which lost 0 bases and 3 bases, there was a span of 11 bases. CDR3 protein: CSARDLGTDTGELFF. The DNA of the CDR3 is TGCAGTGCTAGAGACTTGGGCACAGACACCGGGGAGCTGTTTTTT.

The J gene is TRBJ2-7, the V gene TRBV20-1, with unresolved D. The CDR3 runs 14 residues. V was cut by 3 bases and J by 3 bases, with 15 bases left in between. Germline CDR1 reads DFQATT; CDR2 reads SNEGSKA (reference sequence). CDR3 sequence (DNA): TGCAGTGCTAGTCTCTCAGGTCTCGGCTACGAGCAGTACTTC. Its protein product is CSASLSGLGYEQYF.

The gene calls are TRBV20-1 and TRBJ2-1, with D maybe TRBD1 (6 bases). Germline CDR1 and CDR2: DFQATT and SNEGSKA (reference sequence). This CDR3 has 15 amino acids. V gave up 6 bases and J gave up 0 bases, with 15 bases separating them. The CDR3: CSARGSRHSYNEQFF. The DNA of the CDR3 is TGCAGTGCCAGGGGCTCGCGGCACTCCTACAATGAGCAGTTCTTC.

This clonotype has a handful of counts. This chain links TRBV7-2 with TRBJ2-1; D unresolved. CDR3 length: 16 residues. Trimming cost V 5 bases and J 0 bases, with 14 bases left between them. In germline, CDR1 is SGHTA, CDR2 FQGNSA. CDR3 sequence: CASSESSWSSYNEQFF. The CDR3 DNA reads TGTGCCAGCAGCGAGAGCAGCTGGAGCTCCTACAATGAGCAGTTCTTC. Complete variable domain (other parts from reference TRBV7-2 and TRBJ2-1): GAGVSQSPSNKVTEKGKDVELRCDPISGHTALYWYRQSLGQGLEFLIYFQGNSAPDKSGLPSDRFSAERTGGSVSTLTIQRTQQEDSAVYLCASSESSWSSYNEQFFGPGTRLTVL.

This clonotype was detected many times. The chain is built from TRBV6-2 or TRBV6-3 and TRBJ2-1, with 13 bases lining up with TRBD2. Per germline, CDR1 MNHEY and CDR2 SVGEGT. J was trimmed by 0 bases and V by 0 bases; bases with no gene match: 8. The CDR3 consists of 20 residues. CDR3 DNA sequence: TGTGCCAGCAGTTACTCGGTAGCACTAGCGGGAGGGAGCTCCTACAATGAGCAGTTCTTC. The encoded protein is CASSYSVALAGGSSYNEQFF.

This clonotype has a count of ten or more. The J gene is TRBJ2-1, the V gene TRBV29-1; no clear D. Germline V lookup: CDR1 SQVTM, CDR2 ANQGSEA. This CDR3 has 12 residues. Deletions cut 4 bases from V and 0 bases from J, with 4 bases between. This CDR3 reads CSVGASYNEQFF. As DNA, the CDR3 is TGCAGCGTTGGCGCCTCCTACAATGAGCAGTTCTTC.

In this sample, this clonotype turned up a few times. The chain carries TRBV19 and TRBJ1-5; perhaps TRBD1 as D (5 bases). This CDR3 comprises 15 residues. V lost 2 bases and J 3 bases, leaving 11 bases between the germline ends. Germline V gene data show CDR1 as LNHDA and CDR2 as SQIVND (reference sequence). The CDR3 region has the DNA TGTGCCAGTAGTATAACAGGAGGGCCCAATCAGCCCCAGCATTTT. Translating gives CASSITGGPNQPQHF.

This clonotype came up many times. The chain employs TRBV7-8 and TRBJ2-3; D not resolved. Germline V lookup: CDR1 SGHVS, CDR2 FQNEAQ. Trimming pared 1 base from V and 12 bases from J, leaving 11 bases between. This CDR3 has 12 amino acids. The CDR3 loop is CASSLGGVGQYF. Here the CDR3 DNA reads TGTGCCAGCAGCTTAGGAGGTGTGGGACAGTATTTT.

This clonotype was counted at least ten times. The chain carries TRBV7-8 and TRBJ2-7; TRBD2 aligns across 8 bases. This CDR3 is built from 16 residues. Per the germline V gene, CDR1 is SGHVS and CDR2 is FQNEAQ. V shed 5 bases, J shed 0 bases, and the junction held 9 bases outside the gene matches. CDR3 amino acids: CASSGAPSGGSYEQYF. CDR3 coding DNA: TGTGCCAGCAGCGGGGCTCCGAGCGGGGGCTCCTACGAGCAGTACTTC.

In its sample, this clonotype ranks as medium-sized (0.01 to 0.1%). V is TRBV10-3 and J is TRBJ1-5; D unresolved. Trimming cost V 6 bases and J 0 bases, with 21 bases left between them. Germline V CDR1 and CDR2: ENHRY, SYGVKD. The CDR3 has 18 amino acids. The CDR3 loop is CAISQTADGTDSNQPQHF. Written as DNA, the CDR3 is TGTGCCATCAGCCAAACCGCGGACGGAACAGATAGCAATCAGCCCCAGCATTTT.

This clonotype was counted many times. In nucleotides, the CDR3 is TGTGCCAGCTCACCAATCCTAGGGGGCTCCTACAATGAGCAGTTCTTC. Its protein product is CASSPILGGSYNEQFF. This rearrangement joins TRBV18 to TRBJ2-1; the D gene is possibly TRBD1 (6 bases). V shed 2 bases and J shed 0 bases, with 11 bases lying between them. The CDR3 consists of 16 residues. The V gene's germline CDR1 is KGHSH and CDR2 LQKENI.

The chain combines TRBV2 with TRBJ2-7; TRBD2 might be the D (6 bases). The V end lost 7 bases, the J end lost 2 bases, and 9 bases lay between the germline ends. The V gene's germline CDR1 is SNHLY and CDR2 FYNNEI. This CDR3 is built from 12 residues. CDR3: CASKVAAYEQYV. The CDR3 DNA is TGTGCCAGCAAGGTAGCGGCCTACGAGCAGTACGTC.